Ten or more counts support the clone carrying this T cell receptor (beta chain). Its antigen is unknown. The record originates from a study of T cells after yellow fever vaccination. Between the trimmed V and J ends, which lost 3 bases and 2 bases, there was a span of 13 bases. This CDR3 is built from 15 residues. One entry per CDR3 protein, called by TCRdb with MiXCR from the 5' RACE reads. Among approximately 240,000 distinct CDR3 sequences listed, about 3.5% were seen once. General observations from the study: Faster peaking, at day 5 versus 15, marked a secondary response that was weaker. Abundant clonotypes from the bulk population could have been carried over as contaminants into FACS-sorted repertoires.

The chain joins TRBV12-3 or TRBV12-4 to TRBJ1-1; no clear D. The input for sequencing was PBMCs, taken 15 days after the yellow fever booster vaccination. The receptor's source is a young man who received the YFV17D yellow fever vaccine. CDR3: CASSLASGTNTEAFF. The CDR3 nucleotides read TGTGCCAGCAGTTTGGCCTCCGGAACTAACACTGAAGCTTTCTTT.